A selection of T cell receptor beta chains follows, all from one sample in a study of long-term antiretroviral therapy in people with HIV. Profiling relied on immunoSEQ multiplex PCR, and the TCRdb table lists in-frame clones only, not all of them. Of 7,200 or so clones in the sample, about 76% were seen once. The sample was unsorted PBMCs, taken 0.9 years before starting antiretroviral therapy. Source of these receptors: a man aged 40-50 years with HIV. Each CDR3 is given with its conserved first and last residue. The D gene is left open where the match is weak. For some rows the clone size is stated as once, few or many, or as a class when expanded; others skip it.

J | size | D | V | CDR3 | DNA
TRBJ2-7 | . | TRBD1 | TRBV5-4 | CAGRDRGGEQYF | TGTGCCGGCAGAGACAGGGGAGGCGAGCAGTACTTC
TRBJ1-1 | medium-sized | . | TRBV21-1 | CASSGHRDTYTEAFF | TGTGCCAGCAGCGGGCACCGGGACACCTACACTGAAGCTTTCTTT
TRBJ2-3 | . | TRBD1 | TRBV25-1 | CASSASDRGHPDTQYF | TGTGCCAGCAGTGCCTCGGACAGGGGGCATCCAGATACGCAGTATTTT
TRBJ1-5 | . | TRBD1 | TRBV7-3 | CASSLDPPGQGSRGNQPQHF | TGTGCCAGCAGCTTAGACCCGCCGGGACAGGGTAGTAGAGGCAATCAGCCCCAGCATTTT
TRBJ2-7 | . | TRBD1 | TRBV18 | CASSREQGQGNDEQYF | TGTGCCAGCTCACGGGAGCAGGGACAGGGCAACGACGAGCAGTACTTC
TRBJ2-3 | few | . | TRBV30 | CAWVPDSFPTDTQYF | TGTGCCTGGGTCCCCGACAGCTTTCCCACAGATACGCAGTATTTT
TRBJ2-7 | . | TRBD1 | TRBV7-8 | CASSSVPDRGFPYEQYF | TGTGCCAGCAGTTCGGTACCCGACAGGGGCTTCCCCTACGAGCAGTACTTC
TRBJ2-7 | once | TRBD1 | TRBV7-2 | CASSLPPGTGSYEQYF | TGTGCCAGCAGCTTACCCCCCGGGACAGGGTCCTACGAGCAGTACTTC
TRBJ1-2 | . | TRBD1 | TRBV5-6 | CASSLEGPGQGQQLDYTF | TGTGCCAGCAGCTTAGAGGGGCCGGGACAGGGCCAGCAACTCGACTACACCTTC
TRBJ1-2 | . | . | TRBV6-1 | CASSESGGLGYTF | TGTGCCAGCAGTGAATCGGGGGGTTTGGGCTACACCTTC
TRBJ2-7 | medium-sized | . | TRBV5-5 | CASSLEGFSGEQYF | TGTGCCAGCAGCTTGGAAGGTTTTTCGGGCGAGCAGTACTTC